This T cell receptor beta chain was sequenced during a study of Graves' ophthalmopathy and Graves' hyperthyroidism. This clonotype showed up just a few times. Its target is unknown. The conserved phenylalanine or tryptophan is not found at the CDR3 terminus, so this likely reflects a read error. Transcripts of RNA were the source for amplifying TCR beta CDR3 regions. Following a first-round RT-PCR that used HTBI primers, a second-round multiplex PCR was carried out. One entry per CDR3 protein results from TCRdb running MiXCR on the multiplex PCR reads. Altogether 560,000 or so distinct CDR3 sequences are present, 35% to 40% being singletons, with the ten largest covering 3.5% to 4.5%. Study observations and caveats: Using a 13-signature model, the authors split ophthalmopathy from stable hyperthyroidism, with roughly 88% sensitivity and about 80% specificity.

Trimming took 3 bases from V and 1 from J, leaving 6 bases between them. CDR3 length: 13 amino acids. Germline assignment: CDR1 SEHNR and CDR2 FQNEAQ (reference sequence). J is TRBJ1-1 and V is TRBV7-9; D call uncertain. This receptor was taken from an adult man with Graves' hyperthyroidism. The sample comprised peripheral blood or thyroid tissue (not recorded which). The CDR3 here is CASSLTWNTEAFL. CDR3 bases: TGTGCCAGCAGCTTGACCTGGAACACTGAAGCTTTCCTT.